This T cell receptor (beta chain) was recorded in a study of regulatory T cells in long-lasting Graves disease. This clonotype was seen many times. Its cognate antigen is unknown. Time point specified: newly diagnosed GD, antithyroid drugs for less than 3 months. The authors made the TCR library using RNA they extracted from PBMCs. Study-wide findings and caveats: Newly diagnosed Graves' patients had higher TCR diversity than persistent ones.

V lost 4 bases to trimming and J lost 6 bases, with 7 bases between them. The CDR3 consists of 11 residues. Germline CDR1 reads SQVTM; CDR2 reads ANQGSEA. Sequencing libraries for TCR beta were prepared with iRepertoire HTBI primers and Arm-PCR of CDR3 regions. In TCRdb, the multiplex PCR reads were re-called with MiXCR into one record per CDR3 protein. The data contain more than 350,000 distinct CDR3 sequences, about 15% of them singletons. This same sample was also taken into another study, of T cells in Graves' hyperthyroidism and ophthalmopathy.

Sequenced here: peripheral blood mononuclear cells (PBMCs), sampled at new diagnosis, from a patient treated with antithyroid drugs. V and J are TRBV29-1 and TRBJ2-1, with D uncertain. This clonotype was obtained from a woman in her 30s with Graves disease. CDR3 loop: CSVVPSNEQFF. CDR3 sequence (DNA): TGCAGCGTTGTACCGAGCAATGAGCAGTTCTTC.